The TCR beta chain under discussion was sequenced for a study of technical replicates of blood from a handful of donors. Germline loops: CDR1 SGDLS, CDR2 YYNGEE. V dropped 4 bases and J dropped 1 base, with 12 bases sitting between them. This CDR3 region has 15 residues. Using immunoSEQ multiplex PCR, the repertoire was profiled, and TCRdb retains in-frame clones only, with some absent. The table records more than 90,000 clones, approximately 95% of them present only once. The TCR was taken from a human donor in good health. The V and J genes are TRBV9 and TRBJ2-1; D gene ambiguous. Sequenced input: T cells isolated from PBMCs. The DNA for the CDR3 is TGTGCCAGCAGCCCGACGACGGAGTCCTACAATGAGCAGTTCTTC. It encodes CASSPTTESYNEQFF.